This T cell receptor (beta chain) was captured by sequencing in a study of follicular helper T cells after annual influenza vaccination. Assay: immunoSEQ multiplex PCR; the TCRdb copy retains only in-frame clones and omits some. Of 9,500 to 15,000 clones detected, approximately 80% appear once; the ten largest clones hold approximately 3.8%. With 5 bases clipped from V and 2 bases from J, the junction kept 14 bases outside the gene matches. CDR3 length: 16 amino acids. Germline V CDR1 and CDR2: GTSNPN, SVGIG (reference sequence). Time point here: 2015-2016 season, pre-vaccination. Vaccine contraindications, substance abuse, HIV/AIDS, active malignancy and active illness excluded donors. Per time point, roughly 35-110 mL of blood was sampled. Cells are cTfh (non-naive CD4+CXCR5+PD-1+), split by ICOS and CD38 into double-positive or double-negative.

This clonotype was obtained from an adult who received the influenza vaccine. This sample comprised CXCR5+ CD38- circulating T follicular helper cells from blood, obtained on the day of influenza vaccination. Subset reported: circulating Tfh, non-naive CD4+CXCR5+PD-1+ (ICOS+CD38+ or ICOS-CD38-). This chain connects TRBV30 to TRBJ2-7, with 8 bases identical to TRBD1. The CDR3: CAWAEFGQGRTYEQYF. The CDR3 nucleotides are TGTGCCTGGGCAGAATTCGGACAGGGAAGAACCTACGAGCAGTACTTC.